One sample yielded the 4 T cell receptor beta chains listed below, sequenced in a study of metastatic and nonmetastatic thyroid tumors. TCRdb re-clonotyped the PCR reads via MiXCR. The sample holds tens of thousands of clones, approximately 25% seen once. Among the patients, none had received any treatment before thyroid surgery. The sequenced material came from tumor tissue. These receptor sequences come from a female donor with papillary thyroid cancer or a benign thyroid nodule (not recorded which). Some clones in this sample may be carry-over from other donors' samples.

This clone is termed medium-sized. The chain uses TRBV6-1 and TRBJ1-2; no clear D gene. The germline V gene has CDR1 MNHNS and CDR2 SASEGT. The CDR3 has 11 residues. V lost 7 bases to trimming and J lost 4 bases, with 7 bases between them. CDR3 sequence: CASNAGYGYTF. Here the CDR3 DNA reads TGTGCCAGCAATGCGGGCTATGGCTACACCTTC.

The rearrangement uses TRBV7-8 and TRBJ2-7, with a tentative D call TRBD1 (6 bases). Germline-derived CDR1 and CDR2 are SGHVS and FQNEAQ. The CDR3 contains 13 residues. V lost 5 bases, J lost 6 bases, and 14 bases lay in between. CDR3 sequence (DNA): TGTGCCAGCAGCCCCCTCGGACAGACCGAGCAGTACTTC. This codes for CASSPLGQTEQYF.

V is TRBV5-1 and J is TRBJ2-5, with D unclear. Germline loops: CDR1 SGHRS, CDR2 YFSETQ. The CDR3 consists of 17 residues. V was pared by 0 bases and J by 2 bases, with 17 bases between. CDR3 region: CASSLASGVSPQETQYF. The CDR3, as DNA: TGCGCCAGCAGCTTGGCGTCAGGAGTCTCTCCTCAAGAGACCCAGTACTTC.

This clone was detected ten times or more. CDR3 sequence (DNA): TGTGCCAGCAGCTCAGAACGGGACTATACGCAGTATTTT. Translated, it gives CASSSERDYTQYF. The chain carries TRBV7-9 and TRBJ2-3, with D possibly TRBD2 on 6 matching bases. Looked up from germline, CDR1 is SEHNR and CDR2 is FQNEAQ (reference sequence). The CDR3 is 13 residues long. The V end was cut by 4 bases, the J end by 7 bases, with 12 bases between. Supplemented by reference TRBV7-9 and TRBJ2-3, the full variable domain reads DTGVSQNPRHKITKRGQNVTFRCDPISEHNRLYWYRQTLGQGPEFLTYFQNEAQLEKSRLLSDRFSAERPKGSFSTLEIQRTEQGDSAMYLCASSSERDYTQYFGPGTRLTVL.